This entry describes one T cell receptor (beta chain). Its antigen is undetermined. This record comes from a study of T cell responses to AZD1222 COVID-19 vaccine. The study, taken as a whole, reports: A mostly white British donor set with more females was recruited, and clonal diversity was possibly underestimated. The repertoires were collected only after the peak T cell response. At baseline, just five or six AZD1222 recipients tested seropositive. Nearly half of the spike-specific TCRs reportedly recognize variant regions that carry no mutations.

Generated by immunoSEQ multiplex PCR, the TCRdb table keeps only in-frame clones and is missing some. The specimen's table records about 140,000 clones. The sequence was obtained from an adult in good health. The material sequenced was peripheral blood.

This CDR3 is CASSTPTGGDGYTF. DNA for the CDR3: TGTGCCAGTAGCACCCCGACGGGTGGGGATGGCTACACCTTC. The chain links TRBV19 to TRBJ1-2; no reliable D call. Germline V gives CDR1 LNHDA, CDR2 SQIVND (reference sequence). The CDR3 spans 14 residues. The ends were cut back, 6 bases at V and 6 bases at J, with 17 bases in the middle. Drawing the rest from reference TRBV19 and TRBJ1-2, the complete variable domain is DGGITQSPKYLFRKEGQNVTLSCEQNLNHDAMYWYRQDPGQGLRLIYYSQIVNDFQKGDIAEGYSVSREKKESFPLTVTSAQKNPTAFYLCASSTPTGGDGYTFGSGTRLTVV.